This TCR beta chain was sequenced for a study of shared clonotypes between healthy human individuals. About the study: Donors had three CD4 naive, three CD4 memory, two CD8 naive and one CD8 memory plate apiece. General study points: Non-shared clonotypes displayed generation probabilities falling below those of clonotypes present in all four donors. Some naive CD4 clonotypes, about 5.5%, turned up in common across several donors.

Clones were sequenced by immunoSEQ multiplex PCR, and TCRdb holds only the in-frame ones, with some missing. The data show roughly 400,000 clones, 90% to 97% seen once. Notes on this clone: Its antigen is undetermined.

The TCR originated in a man aged 25-40 years in good health. Sequencing was performed on memory CD8+ T cells sorted from blood. As for subset: CD45RO+ cells pooled with CCR7-negative TemRA cells.

CDR3 protein: CASSLAGLAYNEQFF. The CDR3 DNA is TGTGCCAGCAGCTTAGCCGGACTAGCCTACAATGAGCAGTTCTTC. The rearrangement links TRBV5-6 to TRBJ2-1; TRBD2 aligns across 7 bases. The CDR3 loop spans 15 amino acids. Germline lookup yields CDR1 SGHDT and CDR2 YYEEEE. Trimming took 2 bases from V and 2 from J; bases not matched to a gene: 4.